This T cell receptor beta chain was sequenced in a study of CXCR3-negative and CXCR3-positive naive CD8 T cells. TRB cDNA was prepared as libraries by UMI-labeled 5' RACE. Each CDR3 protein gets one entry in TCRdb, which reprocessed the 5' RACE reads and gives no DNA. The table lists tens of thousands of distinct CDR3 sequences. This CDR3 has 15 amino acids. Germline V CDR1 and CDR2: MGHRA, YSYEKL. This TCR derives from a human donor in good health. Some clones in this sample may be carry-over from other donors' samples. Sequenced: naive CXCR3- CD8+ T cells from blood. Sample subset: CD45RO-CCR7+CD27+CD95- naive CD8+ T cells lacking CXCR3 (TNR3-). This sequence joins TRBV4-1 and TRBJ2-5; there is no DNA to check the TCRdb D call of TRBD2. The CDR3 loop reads CASSQVGGVGETQYF.